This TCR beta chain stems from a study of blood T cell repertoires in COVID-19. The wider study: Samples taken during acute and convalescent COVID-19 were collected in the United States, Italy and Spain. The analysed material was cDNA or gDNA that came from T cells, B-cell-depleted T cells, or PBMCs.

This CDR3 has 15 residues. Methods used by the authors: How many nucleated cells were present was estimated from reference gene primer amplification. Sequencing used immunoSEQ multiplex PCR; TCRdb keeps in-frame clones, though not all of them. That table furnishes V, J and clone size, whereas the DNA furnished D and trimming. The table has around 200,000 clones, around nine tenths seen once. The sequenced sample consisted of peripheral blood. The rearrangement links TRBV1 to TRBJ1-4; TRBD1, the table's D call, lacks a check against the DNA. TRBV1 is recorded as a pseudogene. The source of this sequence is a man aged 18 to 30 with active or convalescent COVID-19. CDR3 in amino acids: CTSSPEQGTNEKLFF. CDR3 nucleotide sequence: TGCACCAGCAGCCCTGAACAGGGAACTAATGAAAAACTGTTTTTT.